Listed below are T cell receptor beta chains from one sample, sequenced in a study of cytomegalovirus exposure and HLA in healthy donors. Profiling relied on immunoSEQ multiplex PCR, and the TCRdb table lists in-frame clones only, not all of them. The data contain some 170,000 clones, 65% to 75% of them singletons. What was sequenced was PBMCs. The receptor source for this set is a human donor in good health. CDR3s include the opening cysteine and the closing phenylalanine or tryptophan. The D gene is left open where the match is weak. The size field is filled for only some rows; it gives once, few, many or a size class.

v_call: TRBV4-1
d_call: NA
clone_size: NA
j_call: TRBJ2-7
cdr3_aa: CASSQDSNRAYEQYF
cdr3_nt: TGCGCCAGCAGCCAAGATAGTAACAGAGCCTACGAGCAGTACTTC

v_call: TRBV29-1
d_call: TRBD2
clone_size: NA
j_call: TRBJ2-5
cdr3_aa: CSARLAGAQETQYF
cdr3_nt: TGCAGCGCTCGATTAGCGGGGGCCCAAGAGACCCAGTACTTC

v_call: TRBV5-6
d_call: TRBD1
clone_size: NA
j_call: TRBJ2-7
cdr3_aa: CASSLTGASYEQYF
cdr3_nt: TGTGCCAGCAGCCTGACAGGGGCCTCCTACGAGCAGTACTTC

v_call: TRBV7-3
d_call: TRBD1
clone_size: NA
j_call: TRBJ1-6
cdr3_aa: CASSLTGTGNNSPLHF
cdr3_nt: TGTGCCAGCAGCTTGACCGGGACAGGGAATAATTCACCCCTCCACTTT

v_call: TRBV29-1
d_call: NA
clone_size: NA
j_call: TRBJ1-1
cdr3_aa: CSAKLGGSEAFF
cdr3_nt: TGCAGCGCCAAGCTCGGGGGTTCTGAAGCTTTCTTT

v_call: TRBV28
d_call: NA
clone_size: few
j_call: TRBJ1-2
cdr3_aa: CASRPPGGPYGYTF
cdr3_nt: TGTGCCAGCAGACCCCCGGGGGGTCCCTATGGCTACACCTTC

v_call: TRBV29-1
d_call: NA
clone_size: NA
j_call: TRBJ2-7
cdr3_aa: CSVEGNPLDTQSTYEQYF
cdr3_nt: TGCAGCGTTGAAGGGAACCCACTCGACACCCAAAGTACCTACGAGCAGTACTTC

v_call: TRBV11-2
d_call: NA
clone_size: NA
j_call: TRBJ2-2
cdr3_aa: CASSLGSTGELFF
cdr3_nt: TGTGCCAGCAGCTTAGGTAGCACCGGGGAGCTGTTTTTT

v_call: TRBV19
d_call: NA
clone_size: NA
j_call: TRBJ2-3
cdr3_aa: CASSNTDGGMADTQYF
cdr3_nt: TGTGCCAGTAGCAACACGGATGGGGGGATGGCAGATACGCAGTATTTT

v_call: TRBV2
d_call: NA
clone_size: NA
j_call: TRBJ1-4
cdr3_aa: CASSEHGNYNEKLFF
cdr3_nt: TGTGCCAGCAGTGAGCATGGCAACTATAATGAAAAACTGTTTTTT

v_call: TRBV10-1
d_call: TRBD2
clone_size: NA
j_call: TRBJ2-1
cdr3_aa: CASSLSGVGGNEQFF
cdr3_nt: TGCGCCAGCAGCCTTAGCGGGGTAGGAGGTAATGAGCAGTTCTTC

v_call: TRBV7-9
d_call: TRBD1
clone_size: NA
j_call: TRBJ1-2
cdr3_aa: CASSTSPGTGFRGYTF
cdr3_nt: TGTGCCAGCAGCACTAGTCCCGGGACAGGGTTTCGGGGCTACACCTTC

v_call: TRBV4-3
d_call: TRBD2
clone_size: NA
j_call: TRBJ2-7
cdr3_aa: CASSPTSGASYEQYF
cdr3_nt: TGCGCCAGCAGCCCCACTAGCGGTGCCTCCTACGAGCAGTACTTC

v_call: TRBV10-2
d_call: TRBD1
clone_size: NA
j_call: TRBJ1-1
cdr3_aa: CASVSTGQNTEAFF
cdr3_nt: TGCGCCAGCGTATCGACAGGGCAGAACACTGAAGCTTTCTTT

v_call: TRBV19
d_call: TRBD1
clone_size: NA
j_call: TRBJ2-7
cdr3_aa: CASSPGTGGYEQYF
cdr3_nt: TGTGCCAGTAGTCCGGGGACAGGGGGCTACGAGCAGTACTTC

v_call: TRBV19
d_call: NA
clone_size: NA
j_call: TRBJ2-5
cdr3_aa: CASSPMRQWETQYF
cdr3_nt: TGTGCCAGTAGTCCCATGAGGCAGTGGGAGACCCAGTACTTC

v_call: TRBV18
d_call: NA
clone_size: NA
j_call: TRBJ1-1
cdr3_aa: CASSPQGGARAPRKAFF
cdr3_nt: TGTGCCAGCTCACCACAAGGAGGGGCCAGGGCGCCCCGGAAGGCTTTCTTT

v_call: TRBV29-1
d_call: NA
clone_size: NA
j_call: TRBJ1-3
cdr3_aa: CSVSPGNTIYF
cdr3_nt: TGCAGCGTTTCCCCGGGAAACACCATATATTTT

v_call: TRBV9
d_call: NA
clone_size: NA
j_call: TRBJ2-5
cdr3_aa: CASSVSLGSPPICVQETQYF
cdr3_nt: TGTGCCAGCAGCGTATCTCTGGGGAGTCCCCCTATATGTGTTCAAGAGACCCAGTACTTC

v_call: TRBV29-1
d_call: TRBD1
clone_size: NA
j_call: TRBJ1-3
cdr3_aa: CSVEDRQGAGSSGNTIYF
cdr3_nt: TGCAGCGTTGAAGATCGACAGGGGGCTGGTTCGTCTGGAAACACCATATATTTT

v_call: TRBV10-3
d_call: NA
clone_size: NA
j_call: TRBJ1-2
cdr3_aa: CAISGPGINYGYTF
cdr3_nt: TGTGCCATCAGTGGCCCCGGGATTAACTATGGCTACACCTTC

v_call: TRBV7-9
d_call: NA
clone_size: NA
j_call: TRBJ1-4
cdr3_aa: CASSSATGTSAEKLFF
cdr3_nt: TGTGCCAGCAGCTCAGCAACAGGGACATCGGCTGAAAAACTGTTTTTT

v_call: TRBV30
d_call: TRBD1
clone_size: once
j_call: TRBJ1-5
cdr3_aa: CAWAQGAVQPQHF
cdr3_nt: TGTGCCTGGGCACAGGGGGCGGTTCAGCCCCAGCATTTT

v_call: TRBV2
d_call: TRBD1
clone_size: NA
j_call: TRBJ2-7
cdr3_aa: CASSDPGQGAEQYF
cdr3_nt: TGTGCCAGCAGTGATCCGGGACAGGGCGCCGAGCAGTACTTC

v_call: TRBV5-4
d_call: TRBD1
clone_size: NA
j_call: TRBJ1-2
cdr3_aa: CASSRDSNYGYTF
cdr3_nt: TGTGCCAGCAGCCGGGACAGCAACTATGGCTACACCTTC

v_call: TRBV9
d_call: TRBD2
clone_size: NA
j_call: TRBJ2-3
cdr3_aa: CASSVGRGGLDTQYF
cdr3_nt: TGTGCCAGCAGCGTAGGCCGGGGGGGTCTTGATACGCAGTATTTT

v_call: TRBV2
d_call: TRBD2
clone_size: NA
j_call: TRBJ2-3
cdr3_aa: CATLAGNTDTQYF
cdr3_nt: TGTGCCACCCTAGCGGGGAACACAGATACGCAGTATTTT

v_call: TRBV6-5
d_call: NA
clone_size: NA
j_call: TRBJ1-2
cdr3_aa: CASSYSKGDYGYTF
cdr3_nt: TGTGCCAGCAGTTACTCAAAGGGGGACTATGGCTACACCTTC

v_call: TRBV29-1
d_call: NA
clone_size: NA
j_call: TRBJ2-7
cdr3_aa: CSVGRDSHEQYF
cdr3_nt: TGCAGCGTTGGCAGGGACTCCCACGAGCAGTACTTC

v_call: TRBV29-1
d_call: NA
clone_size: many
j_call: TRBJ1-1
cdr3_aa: CSVDPGIWENTEAFF
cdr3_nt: TGCAGCGTTGACCCGGGGATTTGGGAGAACACTGAAGCTTTCTTT

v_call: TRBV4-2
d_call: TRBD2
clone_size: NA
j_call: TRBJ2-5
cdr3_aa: CASSQDPAGGPQETQYF
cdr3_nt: TGTGCCAGCAGCCAAGACCCAGCGGGGGGGCCTCAAGAGACCCAGTACTTC

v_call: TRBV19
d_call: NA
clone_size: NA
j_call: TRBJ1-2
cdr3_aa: CASSMGQWADGYTF
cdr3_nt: TGTGCCAGTAGTATGGGACAATGGGCTGATGGCTACACCTTC